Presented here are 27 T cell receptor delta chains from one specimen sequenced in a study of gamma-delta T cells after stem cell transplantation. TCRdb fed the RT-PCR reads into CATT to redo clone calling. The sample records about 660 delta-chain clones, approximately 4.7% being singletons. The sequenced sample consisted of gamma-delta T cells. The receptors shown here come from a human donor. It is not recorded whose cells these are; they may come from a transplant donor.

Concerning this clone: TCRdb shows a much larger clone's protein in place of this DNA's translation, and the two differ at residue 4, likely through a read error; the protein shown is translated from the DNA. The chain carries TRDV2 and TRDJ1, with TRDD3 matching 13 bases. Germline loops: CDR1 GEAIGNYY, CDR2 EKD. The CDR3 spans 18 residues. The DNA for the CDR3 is TGTGCCTGTGTCACCGTCGGTACTGGGGGATACGCCACCGATAAACTCATCTTT. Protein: CACVTVGTGGYATDKLIF.

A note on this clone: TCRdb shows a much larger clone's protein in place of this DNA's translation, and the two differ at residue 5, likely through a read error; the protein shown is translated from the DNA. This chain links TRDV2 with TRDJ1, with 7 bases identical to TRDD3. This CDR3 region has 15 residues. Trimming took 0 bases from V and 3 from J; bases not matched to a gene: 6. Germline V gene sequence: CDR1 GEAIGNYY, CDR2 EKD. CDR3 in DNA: TGTGCCTGTGACACCCTCACTGGGGCAGCCGATAAACTCATCTTT. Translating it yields CACDTLTGAADKLIF.

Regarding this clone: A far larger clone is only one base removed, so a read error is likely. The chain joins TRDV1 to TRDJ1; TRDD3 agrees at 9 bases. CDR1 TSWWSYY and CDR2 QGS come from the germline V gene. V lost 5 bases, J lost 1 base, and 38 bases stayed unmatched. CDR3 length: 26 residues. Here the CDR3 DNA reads TGTGCTCTTGGGAAACCAAGAACGGTCCCCCACGGGAGGTTTACTGGGGGACCGAGCCCCACCGATAAACTCATCTTT. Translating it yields CALGKPRTVPHGRFTGGPSPTDKLIF.

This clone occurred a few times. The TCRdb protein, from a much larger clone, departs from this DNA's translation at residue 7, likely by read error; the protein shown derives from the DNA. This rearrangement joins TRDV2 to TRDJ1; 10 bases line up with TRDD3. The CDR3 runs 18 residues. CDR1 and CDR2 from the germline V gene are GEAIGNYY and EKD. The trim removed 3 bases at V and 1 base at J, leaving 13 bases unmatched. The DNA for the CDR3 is TGTGCCTGTGACCTCGTGCCGGGGGATACGCTATCCACCGATAAACTCATCTTT. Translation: CACDLVPGDTLSTDKLIF.

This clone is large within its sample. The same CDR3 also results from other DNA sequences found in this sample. The CDR3, as DNA: TGTGCCTGTGACACCGTGGGGGATACGAACGATAAACTCATCTTT. Translated, it gives CACDTVGDTNDKLIF. This rearrangement joins TRDV2 to TRDJ1, with 11 bases that match TRDD3. CDR1 is GEAIGNYY and CDR2 is EKD in the germline V gene. V dropped 0 bases and J dropped 4; count of bases not matched to a gene: 3. The CDR3 is 15 amino acids.

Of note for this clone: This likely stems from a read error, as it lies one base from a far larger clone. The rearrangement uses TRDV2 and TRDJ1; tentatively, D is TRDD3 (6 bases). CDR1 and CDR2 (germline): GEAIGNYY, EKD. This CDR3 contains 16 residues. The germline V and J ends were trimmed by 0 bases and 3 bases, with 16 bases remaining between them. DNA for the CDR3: TGTGCCTGTGACACCGTGGGGATTCGGACCCCCGATAAACTCATCTTT. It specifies CACDTVGIRTPDKLIF.

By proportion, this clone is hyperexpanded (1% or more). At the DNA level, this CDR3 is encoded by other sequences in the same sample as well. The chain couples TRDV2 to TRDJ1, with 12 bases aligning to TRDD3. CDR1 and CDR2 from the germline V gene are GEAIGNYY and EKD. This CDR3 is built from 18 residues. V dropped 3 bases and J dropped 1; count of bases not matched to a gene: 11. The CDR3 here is CACDLVLGDTLSTDKLIF. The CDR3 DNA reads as TGTGCCTGTGACCTCGTGCTGGGGGATACGCTATCCACCGATAAACTCATCTTT.

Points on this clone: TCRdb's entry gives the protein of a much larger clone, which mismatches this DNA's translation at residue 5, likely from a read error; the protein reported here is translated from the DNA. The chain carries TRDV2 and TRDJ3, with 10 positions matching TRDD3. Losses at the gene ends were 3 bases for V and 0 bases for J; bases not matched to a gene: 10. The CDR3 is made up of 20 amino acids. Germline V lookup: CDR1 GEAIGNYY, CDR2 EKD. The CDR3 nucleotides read TGTGCCTGTGACCTCCTGGGGGATAGTCGTGGCTCCTGGGACACCCGACAGATGTTTTTC. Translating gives CACDLLGDSRGSWDTRQMFF.

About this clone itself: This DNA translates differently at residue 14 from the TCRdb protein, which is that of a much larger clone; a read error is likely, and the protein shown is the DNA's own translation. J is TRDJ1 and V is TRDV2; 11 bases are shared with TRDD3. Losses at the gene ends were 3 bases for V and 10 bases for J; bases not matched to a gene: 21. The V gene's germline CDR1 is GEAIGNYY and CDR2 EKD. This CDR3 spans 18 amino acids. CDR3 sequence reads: CACDRLLLGDSPRQRLIF. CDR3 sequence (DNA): TGTGCCTGTGACCGACTTTTACTGGGGGATAGCCCTAGGCAGAGACTCATCTTT.

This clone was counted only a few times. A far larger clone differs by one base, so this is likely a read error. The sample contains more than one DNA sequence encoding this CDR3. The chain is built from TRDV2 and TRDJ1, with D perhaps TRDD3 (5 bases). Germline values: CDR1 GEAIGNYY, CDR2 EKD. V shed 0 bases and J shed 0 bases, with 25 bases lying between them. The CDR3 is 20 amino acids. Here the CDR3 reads CACDTLVFSDLLEDTDKLIF. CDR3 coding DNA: TGTGCCTGTGACACCCTGGTTTTCTCCGATTTACTGGAGGACACCGATAAACTCATCTTT.

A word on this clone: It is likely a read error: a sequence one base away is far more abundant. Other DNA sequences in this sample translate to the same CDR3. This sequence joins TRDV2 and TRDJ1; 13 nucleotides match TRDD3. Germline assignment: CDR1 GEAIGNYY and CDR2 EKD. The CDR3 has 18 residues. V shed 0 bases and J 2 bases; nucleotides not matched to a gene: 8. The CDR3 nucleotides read TGTGCCTGTGACACCGTCGGTACTGGGGGATACGCAACCGATAAACTCATCTTT. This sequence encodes CACDTVGTGGYATDKLIF.

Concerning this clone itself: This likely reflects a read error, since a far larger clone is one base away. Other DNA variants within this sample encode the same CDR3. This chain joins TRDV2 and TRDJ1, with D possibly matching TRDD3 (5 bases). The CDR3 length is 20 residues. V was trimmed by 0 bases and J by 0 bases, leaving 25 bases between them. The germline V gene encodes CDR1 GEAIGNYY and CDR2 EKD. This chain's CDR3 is CACDTLVFSDLLEDTDKLIF. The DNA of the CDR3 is TGTGCCTGTGACACCCTGGTGTTCTCCGACTTACTGGAGGACACCGATAAACTCATCTTT.

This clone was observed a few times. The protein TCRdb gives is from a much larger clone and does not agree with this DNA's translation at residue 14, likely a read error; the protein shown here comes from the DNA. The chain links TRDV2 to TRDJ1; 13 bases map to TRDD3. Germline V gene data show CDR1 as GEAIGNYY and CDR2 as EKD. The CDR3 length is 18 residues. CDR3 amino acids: CACDTLNWGIRGPEKLIF. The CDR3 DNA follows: TGTGCCTGTGACACGCTGAACTGGGGGATACGCGGTCCCGAAAAACTCATCTTT.

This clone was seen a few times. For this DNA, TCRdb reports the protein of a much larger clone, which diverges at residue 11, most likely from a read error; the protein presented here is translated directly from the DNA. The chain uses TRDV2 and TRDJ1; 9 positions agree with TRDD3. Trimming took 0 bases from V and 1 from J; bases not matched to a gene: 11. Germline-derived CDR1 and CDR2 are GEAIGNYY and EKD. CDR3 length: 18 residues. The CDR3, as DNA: TGTGCCTGTGACACCGTCGGTACTGGGGGACACGCCACCGATAAACTCATCTTT. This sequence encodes CACDTVGTGGHATDKLIF.

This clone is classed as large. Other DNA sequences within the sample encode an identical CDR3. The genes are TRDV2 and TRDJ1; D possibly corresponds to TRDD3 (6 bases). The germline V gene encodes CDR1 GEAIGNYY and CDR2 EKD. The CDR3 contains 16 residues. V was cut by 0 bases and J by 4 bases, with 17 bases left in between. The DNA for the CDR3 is TGTGCCTGTGACACCGTGGGGATTCGGACCCGCGATAAACTCATCTTT. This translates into CACDTVGIRTRDKLIF.

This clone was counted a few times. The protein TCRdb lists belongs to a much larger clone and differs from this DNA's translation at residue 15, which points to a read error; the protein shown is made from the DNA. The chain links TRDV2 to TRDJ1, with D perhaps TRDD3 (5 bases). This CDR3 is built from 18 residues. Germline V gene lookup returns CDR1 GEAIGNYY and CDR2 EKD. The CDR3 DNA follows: TGTGCCTGTGACACCGTAGCACCTGTGGGATGGGGAACTGATACACTCATCTTT. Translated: CACDTVAPVGWGTDTLIF.

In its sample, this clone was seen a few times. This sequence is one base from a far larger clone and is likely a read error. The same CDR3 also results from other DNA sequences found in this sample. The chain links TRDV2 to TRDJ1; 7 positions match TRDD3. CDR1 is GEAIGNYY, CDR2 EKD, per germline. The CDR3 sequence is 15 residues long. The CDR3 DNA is TGTGCCTGTGACGCCCTCACTGGGGCAGCCGATAAACTTATCTTT. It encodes CACDALTGAADKLIF.

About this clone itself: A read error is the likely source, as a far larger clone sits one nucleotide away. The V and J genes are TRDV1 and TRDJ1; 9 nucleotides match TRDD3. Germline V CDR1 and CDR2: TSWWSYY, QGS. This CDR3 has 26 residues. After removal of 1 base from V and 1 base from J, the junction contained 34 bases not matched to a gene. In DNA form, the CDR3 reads TGTGCTCTTGGGGAACCAAGAGCGGTCCCCCACGGGAGGTTTACTGGGGGACCGAGCCCCACCGATAAACTCATCTTT. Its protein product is CALGEPRAVPHGRFTGGPSPTDKLIF.

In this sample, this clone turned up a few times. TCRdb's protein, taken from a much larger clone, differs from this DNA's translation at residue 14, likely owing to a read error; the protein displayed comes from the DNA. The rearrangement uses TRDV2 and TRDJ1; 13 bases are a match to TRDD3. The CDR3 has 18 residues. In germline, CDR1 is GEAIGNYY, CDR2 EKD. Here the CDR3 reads CACDTVGTGGYATNKLIF. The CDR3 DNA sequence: TGTGCCTGTGACACCGTCGGTACTGGGGGATACGCCACCAATAAACTCATCTTT.

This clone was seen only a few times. CDR3 amino acids: CACDPVLGAPTDKLIF. CDR3 bases: TGTGCCTGTGACCCCGTACTGGGGGCCCCTACCGATAAACTCATCTTT. The chain has TRDV2 and TRDJ1, with 8 bases fitting TRDD3. The CDR3 runs to 16 residues. Germline V gene data show CDR1 as GEAIGNYY and CDR2 as EKD. V lost 3 bases, J lost 2 bases, and 10 bases stayed unmatched.

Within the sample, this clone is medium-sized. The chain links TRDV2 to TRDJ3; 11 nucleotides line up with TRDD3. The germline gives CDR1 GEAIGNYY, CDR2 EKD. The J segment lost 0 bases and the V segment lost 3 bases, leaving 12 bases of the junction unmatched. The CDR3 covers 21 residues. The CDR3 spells CACDPVLGDSRGSWDTRQMFF. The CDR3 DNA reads TGTGCCTGTGACCCCGTACTGGGGGATAGTCGTGGCTCCTGGGACACCCGACAGATGTTTTTC.

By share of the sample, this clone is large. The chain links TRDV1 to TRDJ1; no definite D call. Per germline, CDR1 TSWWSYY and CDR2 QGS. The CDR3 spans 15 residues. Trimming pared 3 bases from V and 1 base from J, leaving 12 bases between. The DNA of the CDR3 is TGTGCTCTTGGGGATCTTCGATTAGGCACCGATAAACTCATCTTT. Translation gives CALGDLRLGTDKLIF.

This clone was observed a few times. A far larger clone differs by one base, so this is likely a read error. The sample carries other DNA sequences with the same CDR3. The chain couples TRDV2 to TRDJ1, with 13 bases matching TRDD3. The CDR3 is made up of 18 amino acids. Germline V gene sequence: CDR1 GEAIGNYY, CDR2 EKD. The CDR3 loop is CACDTVGTGGYATDKLIF. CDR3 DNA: TGTGCCTGTGACACCGTCGGTACTGGGGGATACGCCACCGATAAGCTCATCTTT.

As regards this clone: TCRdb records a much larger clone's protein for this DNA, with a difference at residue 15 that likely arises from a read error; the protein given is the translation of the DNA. The CDR3 sequence is CACDRLLLGDSPRKGLIF. The DNA of the CDR3 is TGTGCCTGTGACCGACTTTTACTGGGGGATAGCCCTAGGAAGGGACTCATCTTT. The chain joins TRDV2 to TRDJ1; 11 bases are shared with TRDD3. The CDR3 is 18 amino acids. Per germline, CDR1 GEAIGNYY and CDR2 EKD. V lost 3 bases and J lost 10; bases outside the gene matches: 21.

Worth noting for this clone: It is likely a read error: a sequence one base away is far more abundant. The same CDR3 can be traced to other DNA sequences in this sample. The DNA of the CDR3 is TGTGCCTGTGACACCGTAGCACCCGTGGGATGGGGAACTGATAAACTCATCTTT. Protein sequence: CACDTVAPVGWGTDKLIF. The chain joins TRDV2 to TRDJ1, with D possibly matching TRDD3 (5 bases). Trimming shortened V by 0 bases and J by 5 bases, and 24 bases separated the two germline ends. The CDR3 is made up of 18 amino acids. Germline CDR1 reads GEAIGNYY; CDR2 reads EKD.

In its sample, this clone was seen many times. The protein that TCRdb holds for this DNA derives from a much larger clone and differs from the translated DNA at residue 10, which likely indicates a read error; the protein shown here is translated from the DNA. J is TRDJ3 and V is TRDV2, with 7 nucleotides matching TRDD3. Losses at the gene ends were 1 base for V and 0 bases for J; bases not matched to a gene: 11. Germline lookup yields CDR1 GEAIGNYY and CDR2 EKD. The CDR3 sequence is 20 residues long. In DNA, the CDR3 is TGTGCCTGTGACACGTCGGGCACTGGGGAATACTCCTGGGACACCCGACAGATGTTTTTC. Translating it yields CACDTSGTGEYSWDTRQMFF.

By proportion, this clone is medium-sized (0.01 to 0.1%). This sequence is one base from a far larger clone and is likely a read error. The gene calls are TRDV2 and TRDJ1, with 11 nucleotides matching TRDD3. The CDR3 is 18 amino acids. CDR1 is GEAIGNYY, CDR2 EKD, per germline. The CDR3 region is CAGEQLGDRGSAADKLIF. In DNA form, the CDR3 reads TGTGCCGGTGAACAACTGGGGGATAGGGGGTCCGCCGCCGATAAACTCATCTTT.